These T cell receptor beta chains were read from a single sample in a study of T-cell memory formation after mild COVID-19. TCRdb itself ran the 5' RACE reads through MiXCR, one entry per CDR3 protein. Of around 110,000 distinct CDR3 sequences listed, under 15% are singletons. The source material was PBMCs or a T cell subset sorted from them (not recorded which). These TCRs come from a man aged 18 to 29 who had mild COVID-19 (a few samples of this study predate the infection). Cell type and time point are not known. CDR3s include the opening cysteine and the closing phenylalanine or tryptophan. Fields, in order: J gene, CDR3 length, V gene, D gene, clone size, CDR3 protein, CDR3 DNA. D genes are given only for firm matches. A row's size may be missing; if present it is once, few, many or a size class.

j_gene: TRBJ1-2; len: 16; v_gene: TRBV29-1; d_gene: TRBD1; abundance: -; CDR3aa: CSVEASLTRQGGLLSF; CDR3nt: TGCAGCGTTGAAGCTTCCCTCACTCGACAGGGGGGATTGTTGTCCTTC
j_gene: TRBJ2-3; len: 13; v_gene: TRBV7-6; d_gene: -; abundance: few; CDR3aa: CASSSYGDDTQYF; CDR3nt: TGTGCCAGCAGCTCGTACGGGGATGATACGCAGTATTTT
j_gene: TRBJ2-1; len: 14; v_gene: TRBV9; d_gene: TRBD1; abundance: -; CDR3aa: CASSVEPDRGEQFF; CDR3nt: TGTGCCAGCAGCGTAGAGCCTGACAGGGGTGAGCAGTTCTTC
j_gene: TRBJ2-1; len: 14; v_gene: TRBV19; d_gene: -; abundance: few; CDR3aa: CASSGPGLLTEQFF; CDR3nt: TGTGCCAGTAGTGGGCCGGGACTCCTAACCGAGCAGTTCTTC
j_gene: TRBJ2-1; len: 15; v_gene: TRBV7-8; d_gene: -; abundance: -; CDR3aa: CASSSQAGNYNEQFF; CDR3nt: TGTGCCAGCAGCTCCCAGGCAGGGAACTACAATGAGCAGTTCTTC
j_gene: TRBJ2-4; len: 16; v_gene: TRBV12-3/TRBV12-4; d_gene: -; abundance: few; CDR3aa: CASRGQYQIAKNIQYF; CDR3nt: TGTGCCAGCAGAGGGCAGTACCAGATAGCCAAAAACATTCAGTACTTC
j_gene: TRBJ2-3; len: 14; v_gene: TRBV4-3; d_gene: -; abundance: many; CDR3aa: CASSQELHTDTQYF; CDR3nt: TGCGCCAGCAGCCAAGAACTACACACAGATACGCAGTATTTT
j_gene: TRBJ1-3; len: 14; v_gene: TRBV20-1; d_gene: -; abundance: -; CDR3aa: CSARERTGGNTIYF; CDR3nt: TGCAGTGCTAGAGAAAGGACGGGAGGAAACACCATATATTTT
j_gene: TRBJ2-3; len: 14; v_gene: TRBV12-3/TRBV12-4; d_gene: TRBD2; abundance: many; CDR3aa: CASSPGGSADTQYF; CDR3nt: TGTGCCAGCAGTCCGGGAGGGAGCGCAGATACGCAGTATTTT
j_gene: TRBJ1-4; len: 15; v_gene: TRBV12-5; d_gene: -; abundance: few; CDR3aa: CASGLSRGAHEKLFF; CDR3nt: TGTGCTAGTGGTCTCTCTCGGGGGGCACACGAAAAACTGTTTTTT
j_gene: TRBJ1-1; len: 13; v_gene: TRBV6-5; d_gene: -; abundance: few; CDR3aa: CASSYSRLTEAFF; CDR3nt: TGTGCCAGCAGTTACTCGCGTCTCACTGAAGCTTTCTTT
j_gene: TRBJ2-2; len: 15; v_gene: TRBV5-1; d_gene: -; abundance: -; CDR3aa: CASSFWGSYTGELFF; CDR3nt: TGCGCCAGCAGCTTCTGGGGGAGCTACACCGGGGAGCTGTTTTTT
j_gene: TRBJ2-5; len: 21; v_gene: TRBV6-6; d_gene: TRBD1; abundance: few; CDR3aa: CASSYSPGTGVFSVGQETQYF; CDR3nt: TGTGCCAGCAGTTACTCCCCCGGGACAGGGGTTTTCTCGGTCGGACAAGAGACCCAGTACTTC
j_gene: TRBJ2-3; len: 15; v_gene: TRBV10-3; d_gene: -; abundance: -; CDR3aa: CAISDRTESTDTQYF; CDR3nt: TGTGCCATCAGTGACCGGACAGAGAGCACAGATACGCAGTATTTT
j_gene: TRBJ2-5; len: 15; v_gene: TRBV12-3/TRBV12-4; d_gene: -; abundance: many; CDR3aa: CASSLRWGIQETQYF; CDR3nt: TGTGCCAGCAGTTTACGGTGGGGGATCCAAGAGACCCAGTACTTC
j_gene: TRBJ2-1; len: 16; v_gene: TRBV11-3; d_gene: TRBD2; abundance: few; CDR3aa: CASSPPAGTSRPEQFF; CDR3nt: TGTGCCAGCAGCCCCCCGGCGGGGACTAGCCGTCCTGAGCAGTTCTTC
j_gene: TRBJ2-3; len: 13; v_gene: TRBV29-1; d_gene: -; abundance: -; CDR3aa: CSVESDRTDTQYF; CDR3nt: TGCAGCGTTGAATCCGACCGCACAGATACGCAGTATTTT
j_gene: TRBJ1-5; len: 16; v_gene: TRBV7-8; d_gene: -; abundance: -; CDR3aa: CASSLGVGGSDQPQHF; CDR3nt: TGTGCCAGCAGCTTAGGAGTCGGGGGCTCCGATCAGCCCCAGCATTTT
j_gene: TRBJ1-1; len: 14; v_gene: TRBV6-5; d_gene: -; abundance: -; CDR3aa: CASSGGAGGTEAFF; CDR3nt: TGTGCCAGCAGTGGTGGGGCCGGGGGGACTGAAGCTTTCTTT
j_gene: TRBJ2-1; len: 14; v_gene: TRBV29-1; d_gene: TRBD1; abundance: -; CDR3aa: CSVERTGPYNEQFF; CDR3nt: TGCAGCGTTGAAAGGACAGGGCCATACAATGAGCAGTTCTTC
j_gene: TRBJ2-7; len: 14; v_gene: TRBV6-5; d_gene: -; abundance: -; CDR3aa: CASSYGQDTYEQYF; CDR3nt: TGTGCCAGCAGTTACGGTCAGGACACCTACGAGCAGTACTTC
j_gene: TRBJ1-1; len: 14; v_gene: TRBV19; d_gene: TRBD1; abundance: few; CDR3aa: CASSGTGYGTEAFF; CDR3nt: TGTGCCAGTTCCGGGACAGGGTATGGGACTGAAGCTTTCTTT
j_gene: TRBJ2-2; len: 16; v_gene: TRBV20-1; d_gene: TRBD1; abundance: many; CDR3aa: CSAEYRGPRWTGELFF; CDR3nt: TGCAGTGCTGAATACAGGGGCCCGCGCTGGACCGGGGAGCTGTTTTTT
j_gene: TRBJ1-5; len: 14; v_gene: TRBV7-9; d_gene: TRBD1; abundance: -; CDR3aa: CASSLVRGRQPQHF; CDR3nt: TGTGCCAGCAGCTTAGTGAGGGGGCGGCAGCCCCAGCATTTT
j_gene: TRBJ1-5; len: 12; v_gene: TRBV14; d_gene: -; abundance: few; CDR3aa: CASSQGFQPQHF; CDR3nt: TGTGCCAGCAGCCAAGGCTTTCAGCCCCAGCATTTT
j_gene: TRBJ2-5; len: 13; v_gene: TRBV29-1; d_gene: -; abundance: -; CDR3aa: CSAEVTVRETQYF; CDR3nt: TGCAGCGCCGAAGTGACAGTAAGGGAGACCCAGTACTTC
j_gene: TRBJ2-1; len: 14; v_gene: TRBV27; d_gene: -; abundance: -; CDR3aa: CASSIRDPEGEQFF; CDR3nt: TGTGCCAGCAGTATCCGGGACCCGGAGGGGGAGCAGTTCTTC
j_gene: TRBJ2-1; len: 15; v_gene: TRBV27; d_gene: TRBD1; abundance: -; CDR3aa: CASRVWDSQYNEQFF; CDR3nt: TGTGCCAGCAGAGTATGGGACAGTCAATACAATGAGCAGTTCTTC
j_gene: TRBJ2-1; len: 13; v_gene: TRBV6-4; d_gene: -; abundance: -; CDR3aa: CASSLSGYNEQFF; CDR3nt: TGTGCCAGCAGTCTAAGCGGGTACAATGAGCAGTTCTTC
j_gene: TRBJ2-3; len: 15; v_gene: TRBV4-1; d_gene: -; abundance: many; CDR3aa: CASSLQPDRADTQYF; CDR3nt: TGCGCCAGCAGCCTCCAACCGGACAGAGCAGATACGCAGTATTTT
j_gene: TRBJ1-2; len: 10; v_gene: TRBV19; d_gene: -; abundance: few; CDR3aa: CARGLHGYTF; CDR3nt: TGTGCCCGGGGACTGCATGGCTACACCTTC
j_gene: TRBJ2-7; len: 14; v_gene: TRBV4-2; d_gene: -; abundance: -; CDR3aa: CASSQAGGVSEQYF; CDR3nt: TGTGCCAGCAGCCAAGCCGGAGGGGTCAGCGAGCAGTACTTC
j_gene: TRBJ2-1; len: 14; v_gene: TRBV7-6; d_gene: TRBD1; abundance: -; CDR3aa: CASSSRDRQSEQFF; CDR3nt: TGTGCCAGCAGCTCCCGGGACAGGCAGAGTGAGCAGTTCTTC
j_gene: TRBJ2-5; len: 16; v_gene: TRBV4-3; d_gene: TRBD2; abundance: few; CDR3aa: CASSQGPAGDQETQYF; CDR3nt: TGCGCCAGCAGCCAAGGTCCAGCGGGGGACCAAGAGACCCAGTACTTC
j_gene: TRBJ1-1; len: 15; v_gene: TRBV20-1; d_gene: -; abundance: -; CDR3aa: CSAPDTQFMNTEAFF; CDR3nt: TGCAGTGCACCAGACACTCAGTTCATGAACACTGAAGCTTTCTTT
j_gene: TRBJ2-2; len: 14; v_gene: TRBV4-3; d_gene: -; abundance: -; CDR3aa: CASSQGRTTGELFF; CDR3nt: TGCGCCAGCAGCCAGGGACGGACGACCGGGGAGCTGTTTTTT
j_gene: TRBJ2-7; len: 13; v_gene: TRBV27; d_gene: -; abundance: few; CDR3aa: CASSLGGPYEQYF; CDR3nt: TGTGCCAGCAGTTTAGGCGGCCCCTACGAGCAGTACTTC
j_gene: TRBJ2-4; len: 15; v_gene: TRBV23-1; d_gene: -; abundance: -; CDR3aa: CASSRYRDNKNIQYF; CDR3nt: TGCGCCAGCAGTCGATACCGGGACAACAAAAACATTCAGTACTTC
j_gene: TRBJ1-6; len: 15; v_gene: TRBV4-3; d_gene: -; abundance: -; CDR3aa: CASRQDQGRNSPLHF; CDR3nt: TGCGCCAGCCGCCAAGACCAGGGAAGGAATTCACCCCTCCACTTT
j_gene: TRBJ1-2; len: 14; v_gene: TRBV4-1; d_gene: -; abundance: few; CDR3aa: CASSQVFANYGYTF; CDR3nt: TGCGCCAGCAGCCAAGTTTTTGCTAACTATGGCTACACCTTC
j_gene: TRBJ2-7; len: 13; v_gene: TRBV29-1; d_gene: TRBD1; abundance: few; CDR3aa: CSVRGTGVGEQYF; CDR3nt: TGCAGCGTTCGCGGGACAGGGGTTGGGGAGCAGTACTTC
j_gene: TRBJ1-3; len: 17; v_gene: TRBV4-1; d_gene: -; abundance: -; CDR3aa: CASSLKPSGTSGNTIYF; CDR3nt: TGCGCCAGCAGCCTAAAGCCAAGTGGGACCTCTGGAAACACCATATATTTT
j_gene: TRBJ1-5; len: 14; v_gene: TRBV12-3/TRBV12-4; d_gene: -; abundance: -; CDR3aa: CASSPDSYNQPQHF; CDR3nt: TGTGCCAGCAGCCCGGACAGTTACAATCAGCCCCAGCATTTT
j_gene: TRBJ2-3; len: 15; v_gene: TRBV4-2; d_gene: -; abundance: -; CDR3aa: CASSQGGVVTDTQYF; CDR3nt: TGTGCCAGCAGCCAAGGAGGGGTAGTCACAGATACGCAGTATTTT
j_gene: TRBJ1-5; len: 17; v_gene: TRBV4-2; d_gene: -; abundance: few; CDR3aa: CASSQTYGEMSNQPQHF; CDR3nt: TGTGCCAGCAGCCAGACCTACGGGGAAATGAGCAATCAGCCCCAGCATTTT
j_gene: TRBJ2-3; len: 15; v_gene: TRBV3-1; d_gene: -; abundance: -; CDR3aa: CASSYTGSGTDTQYF; CDR3nt: TGTGCCAGCAGCTACACAGGCTCGGGGACAGATACGCAGTATTTT
j_gene: TRBJ2-1; len: 13; v_gene: TRBV4-3; d_gene: -; abundance: few; CDR3aa: CASSQGTLLTQFF; CDR3nt: TGCGCCAGCAGCCAAGGGACTTTACTTACGCAGTTCTTC
j_gene: TRBJ2-1; len: 16; v_gene: TRBV7-9; d_gene: -; abundance: -; CDR3aa: CASSFIFGVVSNEQFF; CDR3nt: TGTGCCAGCAGCTTTATTTTTGGGGTCGTAAGCAATGAGCAGTTCTTC
j_gene: TRBJ1-2; len: 17; v_gene: TRBV6-6; d_gene: TRBD1; abundance: few; CDR3aa: CASSYSLALDRFHGYTF; CDR3nt: TGTGCCAGCAGTTACTCCTTAGCTTTGGACAGGTTCCATGGCTACACCTTC
j_gene: TRBJ2-3; len: 15; v_gene: TRBV5-1; d_gene: -; abundance: few; CDR3aa: CASSFGGASTDTQYF; CDR3nt: TGCGCCAGCAGCTTTGGGGGGGCTAGCACAGATACGCAGTATTTT
j_gene: TRBJ1-1; len: 15; v_gene: TRBV27; d_gene: -; abundance: few; CDR3aa: CASRAQYGAATEAFF; CDR3nt: TGTGCCAGCAGGGCTCAGTACGGGGCCGCCACTGAAGCTTTCTTT
j_gene: TRBJ2-7; len: 16; v_gene: TRBV20-1; d_gene: TRBD2; abundance: many; CDR3aa: CSASEKRSGVSYEQYF; CDR3nt: TGCAGTGCTAGCGAGAAGAGAAGCGGGGTGTCCTACGAGCAGTACTTC
j_gene: TRBJ2-1; len: 16; v_gene: TRBV12-3/TRBV12-4; d_gene: -; abundance: few; CDR3aa: CASSGASVSSYNEQFF; CDR3nt: TGTGCCAGCAGTGGGGCTAGCGTTAGCTCCTACAATGAGCAGTTCTTC
j_gene: TRBJ2-2; len: 16; v_gene: TRBV5-4; d_gene: TRBD1; abundance: few; CDR3aa: CASSSSRQGAAGELFF; CDR3nt: TGTGCCAGCAGCTCTTCCAGACAGGGGGCCGCCGGGGAGCTGTTTTTT
j_gene: TRBJ2-5; len: 13; v_gene: TRBV4-1; d_gene: -; abundance: few; CDR3aa: CASSQIGVTSQYF; CDR3nt: TGCGCCAGCAGCCAAATCGGCGTCACCTCCCAGTACTTC